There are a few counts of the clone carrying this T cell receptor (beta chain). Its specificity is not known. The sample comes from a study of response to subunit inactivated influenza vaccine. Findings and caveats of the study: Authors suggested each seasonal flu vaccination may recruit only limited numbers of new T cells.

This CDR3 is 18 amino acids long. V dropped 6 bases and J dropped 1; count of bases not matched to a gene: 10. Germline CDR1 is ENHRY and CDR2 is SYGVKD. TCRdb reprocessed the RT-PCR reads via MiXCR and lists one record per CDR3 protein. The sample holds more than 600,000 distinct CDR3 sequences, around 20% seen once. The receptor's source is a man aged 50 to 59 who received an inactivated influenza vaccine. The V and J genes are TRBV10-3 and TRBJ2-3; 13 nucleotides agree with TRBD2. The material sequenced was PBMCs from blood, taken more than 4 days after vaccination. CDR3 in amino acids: CAIRRRPTSGGGTDTQYF. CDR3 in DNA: TGTGCCATCAGAAGGAGACCTACTAGCGGGGGGGGCACAGATACGCAGTATTTT.